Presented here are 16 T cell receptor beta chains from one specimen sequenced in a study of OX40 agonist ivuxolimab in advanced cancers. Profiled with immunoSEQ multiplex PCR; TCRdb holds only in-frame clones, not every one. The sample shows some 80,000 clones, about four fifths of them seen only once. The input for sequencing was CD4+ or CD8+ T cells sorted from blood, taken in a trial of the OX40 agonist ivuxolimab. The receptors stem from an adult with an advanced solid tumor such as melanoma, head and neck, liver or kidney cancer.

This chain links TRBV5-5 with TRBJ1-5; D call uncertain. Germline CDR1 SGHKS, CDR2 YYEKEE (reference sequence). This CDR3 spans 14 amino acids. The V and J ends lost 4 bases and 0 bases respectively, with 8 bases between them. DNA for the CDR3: TGTGCCAGCAGCGAGGGATCTAGCAATCAGCCCCAGCATTTT. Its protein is CASSEGSSNQPQHF. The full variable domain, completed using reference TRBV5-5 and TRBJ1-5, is DAGVTQSPTHLIKTRGQQVTLRCSPISGHKSVSWYQQVLGQGPQFIFQYYEKEERGRGNFPDRFSARQFPNYSSELNVNALLLGDSALYLCASSEGSSNQPQHFGDGTRLSIL.

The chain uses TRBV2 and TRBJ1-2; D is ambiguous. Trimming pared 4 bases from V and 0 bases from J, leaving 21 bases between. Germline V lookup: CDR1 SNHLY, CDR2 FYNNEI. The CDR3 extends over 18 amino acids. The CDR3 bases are TGTGCCAGCAGTGGGAAATCAAGCAGTGTTTTTTCTAACTATGGCTACACCTTC. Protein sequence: CASSGKSSSVFSNYGYTF.

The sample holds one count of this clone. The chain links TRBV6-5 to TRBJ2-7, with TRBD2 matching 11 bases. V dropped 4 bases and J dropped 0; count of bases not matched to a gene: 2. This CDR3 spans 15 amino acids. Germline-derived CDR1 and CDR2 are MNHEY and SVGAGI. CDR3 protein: CASSFSGGVSYEQYF. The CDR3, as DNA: TGTGCCAGCAGTTTTAGCGGGGGGGTCTCCTACGAGCAGTACTTC.

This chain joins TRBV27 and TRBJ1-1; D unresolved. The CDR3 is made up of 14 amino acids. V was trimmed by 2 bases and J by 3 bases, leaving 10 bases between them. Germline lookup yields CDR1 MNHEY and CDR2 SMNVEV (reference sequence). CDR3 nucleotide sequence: TGTGCCAGCAGTTTACGGCCCCAGGACACTGAAGCTTTCTTT. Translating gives CASSLRPQDTEAFF.

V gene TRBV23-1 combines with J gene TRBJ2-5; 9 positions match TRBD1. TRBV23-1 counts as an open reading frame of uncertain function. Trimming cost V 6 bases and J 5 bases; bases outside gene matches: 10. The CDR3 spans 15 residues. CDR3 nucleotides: TGCGCCAGCAGCCCATCCGGGACAGGGAACGAGACCCAGTACTTC. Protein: CASSPSGTGNETQYF.

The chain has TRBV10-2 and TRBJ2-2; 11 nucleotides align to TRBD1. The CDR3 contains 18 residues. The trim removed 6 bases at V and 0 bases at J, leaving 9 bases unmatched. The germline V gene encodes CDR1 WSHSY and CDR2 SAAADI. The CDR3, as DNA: TGCGCCAGCAGCAAAGGACAGGGGGCGCGAACGAACACCGGGGAGCTGTTTTTT. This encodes CASSKGQGARTNTGELFF.

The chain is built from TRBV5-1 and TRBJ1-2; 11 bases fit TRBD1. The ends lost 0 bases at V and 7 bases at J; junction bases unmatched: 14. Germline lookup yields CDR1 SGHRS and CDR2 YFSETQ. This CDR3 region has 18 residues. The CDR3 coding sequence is TGCGCCAGCAGCTTGGCCCCGGGACAGGGGGTTATAAGGAGTGGCTACACCTTC. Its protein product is CASSLAPGQGVIRSGYTF.

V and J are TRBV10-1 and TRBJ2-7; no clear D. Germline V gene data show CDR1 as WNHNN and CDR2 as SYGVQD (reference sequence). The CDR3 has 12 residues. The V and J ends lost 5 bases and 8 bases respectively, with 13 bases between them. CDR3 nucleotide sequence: TGCGCCAGCAGTCCCGGCCCCCACCAGCAGTACTTC. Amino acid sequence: CASSPGPHQQYF.

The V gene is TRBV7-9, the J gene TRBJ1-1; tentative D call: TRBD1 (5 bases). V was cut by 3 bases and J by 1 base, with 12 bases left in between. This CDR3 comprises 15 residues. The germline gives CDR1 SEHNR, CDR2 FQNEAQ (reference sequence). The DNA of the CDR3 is TGTGCCAGCAGCTTGGGCCCTGGGGGGAACACTGAAGCTTTCTTT. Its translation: CASSLGPGGNTEAFF.

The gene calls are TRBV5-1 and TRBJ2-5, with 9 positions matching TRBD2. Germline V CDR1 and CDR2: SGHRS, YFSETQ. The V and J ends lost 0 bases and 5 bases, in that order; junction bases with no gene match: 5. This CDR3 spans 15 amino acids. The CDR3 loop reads CASSLELAGQETQYF. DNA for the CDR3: TGCGCCAGCAGCTTGGAACTAGCGGGCCAGGAGACCCAGTACTTC.

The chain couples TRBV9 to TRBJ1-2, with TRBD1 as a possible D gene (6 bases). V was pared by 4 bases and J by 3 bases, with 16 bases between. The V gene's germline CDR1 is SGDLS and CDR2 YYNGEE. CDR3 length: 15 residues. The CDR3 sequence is CASSLVWGGHYGYTF. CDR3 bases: TGTGCCAGCAGCCTAGTATGGGGGGGGCACTATGGCTACACCTTC.

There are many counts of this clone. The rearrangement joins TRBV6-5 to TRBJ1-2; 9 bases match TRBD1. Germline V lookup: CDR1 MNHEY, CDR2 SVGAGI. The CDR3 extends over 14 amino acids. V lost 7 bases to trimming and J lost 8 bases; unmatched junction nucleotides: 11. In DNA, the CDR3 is TGTGCCAGCACTCGCACAGGGGGCCTGTACGGCTACACCTTC. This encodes CASTRTGGLYGYTF.

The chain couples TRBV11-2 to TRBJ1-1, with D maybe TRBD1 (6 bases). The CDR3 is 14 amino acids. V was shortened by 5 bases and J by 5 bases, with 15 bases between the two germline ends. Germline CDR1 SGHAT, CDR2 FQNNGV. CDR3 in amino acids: CASSPGAPMTEAFF. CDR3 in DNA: TGTGCCAGCAGCCCGGGGGCTCCTATGACTGAAGCTTTCTTT.

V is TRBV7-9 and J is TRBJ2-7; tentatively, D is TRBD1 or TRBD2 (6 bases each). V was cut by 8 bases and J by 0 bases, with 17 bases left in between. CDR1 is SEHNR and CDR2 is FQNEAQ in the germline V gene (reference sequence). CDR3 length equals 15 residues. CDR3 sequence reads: CASGGLLRDSYEQYF. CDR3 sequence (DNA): TGTGCCAGCGGGGGGCTCTTGCGTGACTCCTACGAGCAGTACTTC.

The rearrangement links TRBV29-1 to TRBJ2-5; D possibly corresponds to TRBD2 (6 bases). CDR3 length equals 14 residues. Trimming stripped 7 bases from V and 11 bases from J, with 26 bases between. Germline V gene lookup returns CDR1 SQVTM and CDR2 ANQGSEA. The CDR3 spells CSASGADSSYEQYF. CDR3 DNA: TGCAGCGCCTCGGGAGCCGACAGCTCCTATGAGCAGTACTTC.

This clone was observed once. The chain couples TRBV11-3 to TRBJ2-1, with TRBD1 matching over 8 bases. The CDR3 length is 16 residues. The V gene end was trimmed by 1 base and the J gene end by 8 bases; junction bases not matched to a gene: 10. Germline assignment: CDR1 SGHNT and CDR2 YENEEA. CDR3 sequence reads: CASSLARTGLGDEQFF. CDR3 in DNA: TGTGCCAGCAGCTTAGCTCGGACAGGGCTAGGGGATGAGCAGTTCTTC.